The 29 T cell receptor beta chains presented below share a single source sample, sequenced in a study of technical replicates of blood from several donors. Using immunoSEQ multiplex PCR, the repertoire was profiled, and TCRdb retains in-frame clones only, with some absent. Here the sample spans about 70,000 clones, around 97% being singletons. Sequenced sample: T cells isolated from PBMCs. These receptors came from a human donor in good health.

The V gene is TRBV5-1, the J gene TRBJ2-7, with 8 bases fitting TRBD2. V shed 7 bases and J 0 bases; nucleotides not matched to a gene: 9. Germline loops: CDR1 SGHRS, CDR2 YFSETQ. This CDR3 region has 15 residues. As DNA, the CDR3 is TGCGCCAGCGGGCGGGGGGATGAGGCCTCCTACGAGCAGTACTTC. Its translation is CASGRGDEASYEQYF.

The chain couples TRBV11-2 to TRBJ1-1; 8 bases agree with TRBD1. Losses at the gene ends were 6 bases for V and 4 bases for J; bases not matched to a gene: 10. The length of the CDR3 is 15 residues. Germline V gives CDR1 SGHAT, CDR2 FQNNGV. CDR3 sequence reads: CASRGRDRGSTEAFF. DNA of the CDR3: TGTGCCAGCAGGGGGCGAGACAGGGGAAGCACTGAAGCTTTCTTT.

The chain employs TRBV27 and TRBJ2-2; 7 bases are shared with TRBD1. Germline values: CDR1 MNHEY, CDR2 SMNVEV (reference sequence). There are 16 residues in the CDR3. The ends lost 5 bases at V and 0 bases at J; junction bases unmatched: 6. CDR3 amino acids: CASSRPQGANTGELFF. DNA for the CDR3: TGTGCCAGCAGTCGACCGCAGGGGGCGAACACCGGGGAGCTGTTTTTT.

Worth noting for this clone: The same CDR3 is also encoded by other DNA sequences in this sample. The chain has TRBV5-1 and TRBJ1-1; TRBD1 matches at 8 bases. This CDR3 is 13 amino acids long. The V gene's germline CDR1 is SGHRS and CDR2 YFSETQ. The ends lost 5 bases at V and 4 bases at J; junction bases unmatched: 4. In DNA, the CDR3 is TGCGCCAGCAGTTCTACAGGGGGCACTGAAGCTTTCTTT. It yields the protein CASSSTGGTEAFF.

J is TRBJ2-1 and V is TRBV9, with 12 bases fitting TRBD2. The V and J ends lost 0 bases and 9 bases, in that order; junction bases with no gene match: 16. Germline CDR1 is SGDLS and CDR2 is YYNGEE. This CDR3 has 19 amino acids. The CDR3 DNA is TGTGCCAGCAGCGTAGGGTACAGGGGAAATCTAGCGGGGGGGGCTGAGCAGTTCTTC. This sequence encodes CASSVGYRGNLAGGAEQFF.

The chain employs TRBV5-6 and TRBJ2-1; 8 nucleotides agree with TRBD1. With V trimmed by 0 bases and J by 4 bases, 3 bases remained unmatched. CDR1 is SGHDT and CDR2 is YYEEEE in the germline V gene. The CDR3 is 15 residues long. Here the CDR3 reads CASSLGTGPYNEQFF. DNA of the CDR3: TGTGCCAGCAGCTTGGGGACAGGGCCTTACAATGAGCAGTTCTTC.

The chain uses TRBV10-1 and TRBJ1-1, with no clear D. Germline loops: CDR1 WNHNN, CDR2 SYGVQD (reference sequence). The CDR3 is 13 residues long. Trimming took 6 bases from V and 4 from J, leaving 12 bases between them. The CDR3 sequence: CASSGRRGTEAFF. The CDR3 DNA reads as TGCGCCAGCAGCGGGAGGCGTGGCACTGAAGCTTTCTTT.

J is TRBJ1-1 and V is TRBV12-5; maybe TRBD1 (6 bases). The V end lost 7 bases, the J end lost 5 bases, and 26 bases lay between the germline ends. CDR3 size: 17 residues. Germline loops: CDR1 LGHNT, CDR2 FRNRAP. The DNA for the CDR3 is TGTGCTAGTGCTTTTGGTCCGGGGGGGCCCTGGGATACTGAAGCTTTCTTT. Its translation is CASAFGPGGPWDTEAFF.

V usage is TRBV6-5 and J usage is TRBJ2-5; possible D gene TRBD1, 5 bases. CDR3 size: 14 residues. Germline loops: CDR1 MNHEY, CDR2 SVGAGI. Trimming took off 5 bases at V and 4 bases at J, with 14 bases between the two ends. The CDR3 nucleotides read TGTGCCAGCAGTCCCCCAGGGTGGAGAGAGACCCAGTACTTC. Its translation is CASSPPGWRETQYF.

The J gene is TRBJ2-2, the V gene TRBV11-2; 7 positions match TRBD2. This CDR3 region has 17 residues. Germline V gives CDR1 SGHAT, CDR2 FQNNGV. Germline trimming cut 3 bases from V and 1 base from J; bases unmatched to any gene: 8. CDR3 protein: CASSLDRDYVNTGELFF. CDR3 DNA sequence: TGTGCCAGCAGCTTGGATCGGGACTATGTGAACACCGGGGAGCTGTTTTTT. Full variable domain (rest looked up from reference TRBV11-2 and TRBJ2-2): EAGVAQSPRYKIIEKRQSVAFWCNPISGHATLYWYQQILGQGPKLLIQFQNNGVVDDSQLPKDRFSAERLKGVDSTLKIQPAKLEDSAVYLCASSLDRDYVNTGELFFGEGSRLTVL.

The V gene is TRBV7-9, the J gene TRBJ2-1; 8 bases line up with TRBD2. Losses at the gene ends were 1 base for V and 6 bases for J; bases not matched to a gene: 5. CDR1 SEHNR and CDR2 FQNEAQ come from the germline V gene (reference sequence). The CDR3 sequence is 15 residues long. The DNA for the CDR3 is TGTGCCAGCAGCTTAGTGCCCGGGAGGGCCAATGAGCAGTTCTTC. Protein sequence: CASSLVPGRANEQFF.

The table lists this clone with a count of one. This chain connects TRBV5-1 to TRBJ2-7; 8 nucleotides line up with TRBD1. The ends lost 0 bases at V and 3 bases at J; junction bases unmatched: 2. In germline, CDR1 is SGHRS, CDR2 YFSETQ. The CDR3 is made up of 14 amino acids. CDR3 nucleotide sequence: TGCGCCAGCAGCTTGGACAGGGGGAACTACGAGCAGTACTTC. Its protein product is CASSLDRGNYEQYF. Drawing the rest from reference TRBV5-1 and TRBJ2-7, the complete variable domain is KAGVTQTPRYLIKTRGQQVTLSCSPISGHRSVSWYQQTPGQGLQFLFEYFSETQRNKGNFPGRFSGRQFSNSRSEMNVSTLELGDSALYLCASSLDRGNYEQYFGPGTRLTVT.

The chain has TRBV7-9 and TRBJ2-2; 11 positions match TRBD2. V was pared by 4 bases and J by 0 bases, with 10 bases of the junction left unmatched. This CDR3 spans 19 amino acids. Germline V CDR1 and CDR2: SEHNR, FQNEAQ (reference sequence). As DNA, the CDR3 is TGTGCCAGCAGCTCACCCGGGACTAGCGGACGAACGAACACCGGGGAGCTGTTTTTT. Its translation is CASSSPGTSGRTNTGELFF.

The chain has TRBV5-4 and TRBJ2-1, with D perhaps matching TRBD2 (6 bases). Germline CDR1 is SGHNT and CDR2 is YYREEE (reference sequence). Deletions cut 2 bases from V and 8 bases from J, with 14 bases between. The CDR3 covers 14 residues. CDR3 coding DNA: TGTGCCAGCAGCTTCACGGGGGTGTCAGATGAGCAGTTCTTC. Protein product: CASSFTGVSDEQFF.

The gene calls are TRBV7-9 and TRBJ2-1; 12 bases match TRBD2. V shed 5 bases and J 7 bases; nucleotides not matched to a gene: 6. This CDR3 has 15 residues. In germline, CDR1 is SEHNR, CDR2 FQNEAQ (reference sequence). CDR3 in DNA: TGTGCCAGCAGCCCCCTAGCGGGGGGGCATAATGAGCAGTTCTTC. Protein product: CASSPLAGGHNEQFF.

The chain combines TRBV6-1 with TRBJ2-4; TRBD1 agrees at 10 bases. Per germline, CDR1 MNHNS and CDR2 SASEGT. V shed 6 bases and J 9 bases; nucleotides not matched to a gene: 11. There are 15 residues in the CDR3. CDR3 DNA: TGTGCCAGCAGCGGGACAGGGGTATCATTATCCATTCAGTACTTC. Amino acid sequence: CASSGTGVSLSIQYF.

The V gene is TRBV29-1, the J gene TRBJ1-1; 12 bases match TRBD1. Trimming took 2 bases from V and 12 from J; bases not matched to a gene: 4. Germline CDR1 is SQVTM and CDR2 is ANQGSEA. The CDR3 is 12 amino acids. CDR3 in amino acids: CSVESGQGATFF. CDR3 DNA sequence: TGCAGCGTTGAATCGGGACAGGGGGCTACTTTCTTT.

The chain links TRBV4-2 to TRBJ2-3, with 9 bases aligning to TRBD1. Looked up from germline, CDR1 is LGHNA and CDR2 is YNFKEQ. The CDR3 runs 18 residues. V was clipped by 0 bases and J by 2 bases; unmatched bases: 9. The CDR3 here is CASSQEARTGAITDTQYF. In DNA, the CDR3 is TGTGCCAGCAGCCAAGAAGCCCGGACAGGGGCCATCACAGATACGCAGTATTTT.

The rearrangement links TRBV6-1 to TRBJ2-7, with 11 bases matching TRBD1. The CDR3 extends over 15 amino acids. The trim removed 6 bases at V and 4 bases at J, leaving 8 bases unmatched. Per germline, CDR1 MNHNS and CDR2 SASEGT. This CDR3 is CASRPPGTGGYEQYF. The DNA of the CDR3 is TGTGCCAGCAGGCCACCCGGGACAGGGGGGTACGAGCAGTACTTC.

The DNA for the CDR3 is TGTGCCAGCAGTTACTCGACAGACTATGGCTACACCTTC. This codes for CASSYSTDYGYTF. This chain joins TRBV6-5 and TRBJ1-2, with D tentatively TRBD1 (5 bases). CDR3 length: 13 residues. Germline CDR1 MNHEY, CDR2 SVGAGI. Trimming shortened V by 0 bases and J by 3 bases, and 5 bases separated the two germline ends.

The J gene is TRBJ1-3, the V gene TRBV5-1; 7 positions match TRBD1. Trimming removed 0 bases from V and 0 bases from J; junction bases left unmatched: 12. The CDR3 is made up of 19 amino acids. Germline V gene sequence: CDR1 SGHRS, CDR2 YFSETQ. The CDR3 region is CASSLGTGVRRSSGNTIYF. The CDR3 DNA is TGCGCCAGCAGCTTGGGAACAGGGGTCCGAAGGAGCTCTGGAAACACCATATATTTT.

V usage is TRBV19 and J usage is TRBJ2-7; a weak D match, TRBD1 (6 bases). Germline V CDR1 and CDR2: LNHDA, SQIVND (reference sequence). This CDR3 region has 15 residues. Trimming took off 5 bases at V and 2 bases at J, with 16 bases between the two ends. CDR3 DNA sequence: TGTGCCAGTAGTTATACCGGGACAAGTACCTACGAGCAGTACTTC. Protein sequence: CASSYTGTSTYEQYF. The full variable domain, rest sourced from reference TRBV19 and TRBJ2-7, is DGGITQSPKYLFRKEGQNVTLSCEQNLNHDAMYWYRQDPGQGLRLIYYSQIVNDFQKGDIAEGYSVSREKKESFPLTVTSAQKNPTAFYLCASSYTGTSTYEQYFGPGTRLTVT.

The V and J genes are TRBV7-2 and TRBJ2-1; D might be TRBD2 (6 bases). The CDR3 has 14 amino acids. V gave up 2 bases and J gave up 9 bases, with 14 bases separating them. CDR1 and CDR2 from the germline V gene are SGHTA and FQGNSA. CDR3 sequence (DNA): TGTGCCAGCAGCTTACCGGGGGAGACTATTGAGCAGTTCTTC. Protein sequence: CASSLPGETIEQFF.

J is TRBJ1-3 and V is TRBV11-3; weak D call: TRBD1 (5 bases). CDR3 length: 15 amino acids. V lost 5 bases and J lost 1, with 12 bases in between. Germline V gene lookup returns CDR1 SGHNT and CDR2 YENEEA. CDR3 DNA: TGTGCCAGCAGCCCTGGGGCGGATTCTGGAAACACCATATATTTT. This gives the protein CASSPGADSGNTIYF.

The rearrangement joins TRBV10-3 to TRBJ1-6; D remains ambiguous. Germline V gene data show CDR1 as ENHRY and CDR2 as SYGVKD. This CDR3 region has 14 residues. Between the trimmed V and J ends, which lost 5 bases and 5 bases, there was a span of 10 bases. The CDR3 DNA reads TGTGCCATCAGTAGTAACACCCATAATTCACCCCTCCACTTT. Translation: CAISSNTHNSPLHF.

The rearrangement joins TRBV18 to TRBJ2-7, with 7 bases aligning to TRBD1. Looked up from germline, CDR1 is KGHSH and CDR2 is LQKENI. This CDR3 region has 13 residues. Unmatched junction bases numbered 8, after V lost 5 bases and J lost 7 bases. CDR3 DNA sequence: TGTGCCAGCTCAACAGACAGGGACGTTGAGCAGTACTTC. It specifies CASSTDRDVEQYF.

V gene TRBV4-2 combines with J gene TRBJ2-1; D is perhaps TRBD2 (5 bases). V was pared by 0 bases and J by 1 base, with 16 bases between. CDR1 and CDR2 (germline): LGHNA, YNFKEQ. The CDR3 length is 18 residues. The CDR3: CASSQESSGIISYNEQFF. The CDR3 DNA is TGTGCCAGCAGCCAAGAATCCAGCGGAATAATATCCTACAATGAGCAGTTCTTC.

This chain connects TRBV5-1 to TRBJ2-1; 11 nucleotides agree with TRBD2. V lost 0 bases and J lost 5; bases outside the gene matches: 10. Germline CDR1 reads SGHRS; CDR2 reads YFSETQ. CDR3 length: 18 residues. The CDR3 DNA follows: TGCGCCAGCAGCTTGGTCGTTATGGGACTAGCGGCTAACAATGAGCAGTTCTTC. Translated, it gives CASSLVVMGLAANNEQFF.

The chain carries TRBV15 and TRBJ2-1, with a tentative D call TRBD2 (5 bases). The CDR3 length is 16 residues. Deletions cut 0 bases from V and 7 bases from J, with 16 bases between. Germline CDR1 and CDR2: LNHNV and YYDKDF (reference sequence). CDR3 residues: CATSRDPGVGMNEQFF. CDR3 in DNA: TGTGCCACCAGCAGAGATCCCGGGGTCGGAATGAATGAGCAGTTCTTC.